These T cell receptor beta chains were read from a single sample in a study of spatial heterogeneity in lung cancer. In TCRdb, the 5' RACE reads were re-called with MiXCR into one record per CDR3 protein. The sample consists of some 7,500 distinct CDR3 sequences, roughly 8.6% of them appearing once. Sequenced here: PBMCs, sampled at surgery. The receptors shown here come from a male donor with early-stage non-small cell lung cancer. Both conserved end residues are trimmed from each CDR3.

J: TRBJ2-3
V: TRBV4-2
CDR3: ASSQDNPRYTQY

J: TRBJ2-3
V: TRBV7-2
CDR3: ASSLAGGITDTQY

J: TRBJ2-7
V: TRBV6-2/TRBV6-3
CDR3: ASSYSSGSLPYEQY

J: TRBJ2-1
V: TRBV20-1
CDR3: SPPPLTGADNEQF

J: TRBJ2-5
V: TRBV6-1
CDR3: ASIKRYQETQY

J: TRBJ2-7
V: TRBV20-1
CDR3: SARDHQGSYEQY

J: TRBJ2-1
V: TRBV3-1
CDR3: ASSQVAGTYNEQF

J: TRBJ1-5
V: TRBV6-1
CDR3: ASSGTVFREYSNQPQH

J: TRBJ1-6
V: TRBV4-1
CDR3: ASSHGEGVGSPLH

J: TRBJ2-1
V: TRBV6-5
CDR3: ASSSGLAGGWEQF

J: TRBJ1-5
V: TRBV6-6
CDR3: ASSRQGATFDSNQPQH

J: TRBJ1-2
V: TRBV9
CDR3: ASSVVGTADYGYT

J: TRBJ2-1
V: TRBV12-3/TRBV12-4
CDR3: ASSPWTGGDEQF

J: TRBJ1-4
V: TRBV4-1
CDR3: ASSQGDGGTNEKLF

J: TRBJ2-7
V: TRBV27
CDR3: ASSLGPQQGIDEQY

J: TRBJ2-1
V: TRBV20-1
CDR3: SARDPSRGTLNEQF

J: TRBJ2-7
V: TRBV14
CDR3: ASSRRGYYEQY

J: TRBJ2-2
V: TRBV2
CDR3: ASSPGTRTGELF

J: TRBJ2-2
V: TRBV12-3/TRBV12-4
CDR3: ASNNQAGATGELF

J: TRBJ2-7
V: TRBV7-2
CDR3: ASSQTKYEQY

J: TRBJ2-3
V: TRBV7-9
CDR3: ASSSHFGLEGFNTDTQY

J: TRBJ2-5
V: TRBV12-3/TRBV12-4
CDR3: ASSLRSNAQETQY

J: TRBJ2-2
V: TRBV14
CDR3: ASSQVSTGELF

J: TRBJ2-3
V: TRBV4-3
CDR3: ASSHGLLMGTDTQY

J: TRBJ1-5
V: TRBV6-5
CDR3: ATTDRGSNQPQH

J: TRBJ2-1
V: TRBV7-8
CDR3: AIRTARLAGHNEQF

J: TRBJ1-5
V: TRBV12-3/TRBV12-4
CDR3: ASSLGTGGGQPQH

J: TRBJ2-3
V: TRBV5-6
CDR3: ASSLRAFTQY

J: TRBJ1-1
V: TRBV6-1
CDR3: ASSENRANTEAF

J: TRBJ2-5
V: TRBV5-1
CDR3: ASTPGSRKETQY

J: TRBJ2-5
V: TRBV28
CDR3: ASSVGLAQETQY

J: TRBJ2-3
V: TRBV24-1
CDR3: ATSRQGSDTQY

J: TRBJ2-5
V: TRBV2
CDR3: ATLRDGLLQETQY

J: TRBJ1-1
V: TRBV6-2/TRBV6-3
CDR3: ASRSVPNTEAF

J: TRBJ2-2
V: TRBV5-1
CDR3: ASSSKNTGELF

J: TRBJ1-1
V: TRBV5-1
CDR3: ASSEGQGITEAF

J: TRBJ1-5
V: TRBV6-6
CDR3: ASSGGRGQPQH

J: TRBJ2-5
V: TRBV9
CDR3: ASSPWETQETQY

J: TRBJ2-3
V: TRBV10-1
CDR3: ASSESTDTQY

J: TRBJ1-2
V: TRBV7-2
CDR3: ASSSGTGDYGYT

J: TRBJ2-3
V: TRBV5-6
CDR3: ASSPREPTDTQY

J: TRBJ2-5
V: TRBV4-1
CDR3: ASSQRGLAGETQY

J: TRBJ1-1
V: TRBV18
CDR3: ASSPPSQGDTEAF

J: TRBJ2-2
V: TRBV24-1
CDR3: ATSDLQGGTGELF

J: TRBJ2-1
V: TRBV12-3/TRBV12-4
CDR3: ASSSTSGASYNEQF

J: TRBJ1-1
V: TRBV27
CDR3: ASSHFRDRNTEAF

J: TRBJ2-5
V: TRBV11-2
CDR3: ASSLDLSETQY

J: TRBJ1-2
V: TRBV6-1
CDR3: VSSETTANYGYT

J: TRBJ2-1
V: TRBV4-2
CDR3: ASSQEARWDGHNEQF

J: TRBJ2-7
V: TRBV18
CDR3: ASSEDGGYQDEQY

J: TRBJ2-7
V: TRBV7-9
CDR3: ASSSQLDSTYEQY

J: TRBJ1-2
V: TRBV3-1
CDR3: ASSSGTGNGYT

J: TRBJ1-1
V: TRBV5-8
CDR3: ASSLETTNTEAF

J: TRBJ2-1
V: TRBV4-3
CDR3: ASSQSGTSGREKCNEQF

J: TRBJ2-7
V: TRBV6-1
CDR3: ASSDLAGAVHEQY

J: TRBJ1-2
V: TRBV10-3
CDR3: AISESGRESGYT

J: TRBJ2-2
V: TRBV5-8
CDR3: ASSLASRGTGELF

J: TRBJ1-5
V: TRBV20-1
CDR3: SARYRWGANQPQH

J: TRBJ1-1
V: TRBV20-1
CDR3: SAHGQLNTEAF